A selection of T cell receptor beta chains follows, all from one sample in a study of early T cells in non-severe SARS-CoV-2 infection. TCRdb reprocessed the 5' RACE reads with MiXCR, giving one entry per CDR3 protein. The sample has under 140,000 distinct CDR3 sequences; around an eighth are singletons. Sequences were derived from whole blood, sampled at baseline. The receptors were gathered from an adult who was a healthcare worker with PCR-confirmed SARS-CoV-2 infection or an uninfected control (not recorded which). CDR3s include the opening cysteine and the closing phenylalanine or tryptophan. The D gene is left open where the match is weak. The size entry is marked missing in some rows and otherwise reads once, few, many or a size class.

>few|TRBV28|TRBJ1-5|-
TGTGCCAGCAGCCGGGTTGGGCCCCAGCATTTT
CASSRVGPQHF
>-|TRBV28|TRBJ1-2|-
TGTGCCAGCAGACATCCCCTAGGGGGGATTAACTATGGCTACACCTTC
CASRHPLGGINYGYTF
>-|TRBV7-7|TRBJ2-1|-
TGTGCCAGCAGCTTAAGAGAAATCCCTCCCTACAATGAGCAGTTCTTC
CASSLREIPPYNEQFF
>-|TRBV4-2|TRBJ2-1|-
TGTGCCAGCAGCCAAGAAGTTAGCGGTAACAATGAGCAGTTCTTC
CASSQEVSGNNEQFF
>-|TRBV4-1|TRBJ2-4|-
TGCGCCAGCAGCCAAGAGGGGACTCCAGCCAAAAACATTCAGTACTTC
CASSQEGTPAKNIQYF
>many|TRBV5-6|TRBJ2-1|TRBD2
TGTGCCAGCAGCCCTCTAGCGGGGGGCCTCAATGAGCAGTTCTTC
CASSPLAGGLNEQFF
>-|TRBV10-3|TRBJ2-7|TRBD1
TGTGCCATCAGCAGACAGGGGGCTGGCGAGCAGTACTTC
CAISRQGAGEQYF
>-|TRBV3-1|TRBJ1-6|-
TGTGCCAGCAGCCAAACCAATTCACCCCTCCACTTT
CASSQTNSPLHF
>-|TRBV12-3/TRBV12-4|TRBJ2-3|TRBD2
TGTGCCAGCAGTTTGACTAGCGGGGCAGATACGCAGTATTTT
CASSLTSGADTQYF
>few|TRBV6-1|TRBJ1-1|-
TGTGCCAGCAGTGGCTTAAGGGGAGTGCAAGCTTTCTTT
CASSGLRGVQAFF
>-|TRBV29-1|TRBJ2-3|-
TGCAGCGTTGCGGGGTTGACAGATACGCAGTATTTT
CSVAGLTDTQYF
>few|TRBV20-1|TRBJ1-1|-
TGCAGTGCTATTGGGGATTACCTTGAAGCTTTCTTT
CSAIGDYLEAFF
>many|TRBV13|TRBJ1-2|-
TGTGCCAGCAGCTTATATAACTATGGCTACACCTTC
CASSLYNYGYTF
>few|TRBV5-1|TRBJ2-5|TRBD2
TGCGCCAGCACCCCCCTAGCGGGAGTCCAAGAGACCCAGTACTTC
CASTPLAGVQETQYF
>-|TRBV11-1|TRBJ2-3|TRBD2
TGTGCCAGCAGCTCTTGGACTAGCGGGAGCACAGATACGCAGTATTTT
CASSSWTSGSTDTQYF